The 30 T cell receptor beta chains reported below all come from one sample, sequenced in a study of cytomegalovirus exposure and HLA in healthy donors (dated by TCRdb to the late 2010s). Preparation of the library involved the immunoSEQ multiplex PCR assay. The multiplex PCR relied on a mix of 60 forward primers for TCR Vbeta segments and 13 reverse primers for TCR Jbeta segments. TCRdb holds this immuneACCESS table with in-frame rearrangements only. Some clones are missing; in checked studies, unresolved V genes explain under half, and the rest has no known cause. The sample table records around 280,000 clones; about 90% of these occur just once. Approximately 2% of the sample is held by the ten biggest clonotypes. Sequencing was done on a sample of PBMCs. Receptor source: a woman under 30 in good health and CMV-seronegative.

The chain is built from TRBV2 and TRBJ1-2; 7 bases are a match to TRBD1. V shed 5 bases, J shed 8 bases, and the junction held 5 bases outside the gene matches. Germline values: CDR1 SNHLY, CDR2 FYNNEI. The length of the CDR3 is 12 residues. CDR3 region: CASSRTGGGYTF. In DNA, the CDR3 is TGTGCCAGCAGTAGGACAGGAGGCGGCTACACCTTC.

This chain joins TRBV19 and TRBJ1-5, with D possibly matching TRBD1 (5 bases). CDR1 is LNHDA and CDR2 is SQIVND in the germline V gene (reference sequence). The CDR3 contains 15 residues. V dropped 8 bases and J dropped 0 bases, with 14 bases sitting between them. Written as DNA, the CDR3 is TGTGCCAGTTCTCGGGGGATTAATAGCAATCAGCCCCAGCATTTT. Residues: CASSRGINSNQPQHF.

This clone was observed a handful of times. CDR3 in DNA: TGTGCCAGCAGCGTCTCGACAGGGGGCACAGAGACCCAGTACTTC. The encoded protein is CASSVSTGGTETQYF. The rearrangement uses TRBV7-3 and TRBJ2-5; 10 bases are a match to TRBD1. The germline V gene encodes CDR1 SGHTA and CDR2 FQGTGA. The CDR3 sequence is 15 residues long. V lost 5 bases, J lost 4 bases, and 7 bases stayed unmatched.

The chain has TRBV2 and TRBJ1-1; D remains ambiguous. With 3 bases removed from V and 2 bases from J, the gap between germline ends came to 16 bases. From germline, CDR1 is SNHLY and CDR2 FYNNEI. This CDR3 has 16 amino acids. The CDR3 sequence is CASSEENLKENTEAFF. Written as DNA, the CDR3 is TGTGCCAGCAGTGAGGAGAATCTGAAGGAAAACACTGAAGCTTTCTTT.

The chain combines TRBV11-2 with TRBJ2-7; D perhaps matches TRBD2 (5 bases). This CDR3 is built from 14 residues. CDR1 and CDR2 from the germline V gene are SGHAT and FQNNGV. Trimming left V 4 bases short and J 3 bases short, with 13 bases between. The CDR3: CASSSLAINYEQYF. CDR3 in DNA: TGTGCCAGCAGCTCATTAGCGATTAACTACGAGCAGTACTTC.

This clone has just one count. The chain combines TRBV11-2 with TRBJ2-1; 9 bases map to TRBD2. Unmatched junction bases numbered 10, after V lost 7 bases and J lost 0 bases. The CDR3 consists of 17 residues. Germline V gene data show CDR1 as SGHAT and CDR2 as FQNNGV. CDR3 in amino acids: CASTPSGGHYSYNEQFF. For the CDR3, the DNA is TGTGCCAGCACCCCCAGCGGGGGGCATTACTCCTACAATGAGCAGTTCTTC.

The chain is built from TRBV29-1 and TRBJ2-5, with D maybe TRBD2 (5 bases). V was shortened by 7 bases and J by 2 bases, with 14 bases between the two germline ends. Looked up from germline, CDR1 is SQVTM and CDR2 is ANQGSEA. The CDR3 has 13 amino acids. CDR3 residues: CSAIGGSQETQYF. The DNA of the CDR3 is TGCAGCGCCATTGGCGGGTCGCAAGAGACCCAGTACTTC.

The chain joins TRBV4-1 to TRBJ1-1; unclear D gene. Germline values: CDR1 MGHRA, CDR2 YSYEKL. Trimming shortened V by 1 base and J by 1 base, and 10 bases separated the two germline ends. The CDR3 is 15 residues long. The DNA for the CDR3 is TGCGCCAGCAGCCAAGCTTATGCGGGGAACACTGAAGCTTTCTTT. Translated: CASSQAYAGNTEAFF.

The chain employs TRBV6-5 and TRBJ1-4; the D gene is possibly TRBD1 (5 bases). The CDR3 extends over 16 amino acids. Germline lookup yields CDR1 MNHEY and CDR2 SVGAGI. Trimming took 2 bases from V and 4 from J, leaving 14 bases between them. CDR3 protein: CASSYAGGGNNEKLFF. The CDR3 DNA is TGTGCCAGCAGTTACGCGGGCGGGGGGAATAATGAAAAACTGTTTTTT.

The chain's CDR3 is CASGLVGAAPATEAFF. CDR3 nucleotides: TGTGCTAGTGGTTTGGTCGGAGCGGCCCCAGCCACTGAAGCTTTCTTT. The chain recombines TRBV12-5 with TRBJ1-1; D uncertain. CDR1 is LGHNT and CDR2 is FRNRAP in the germline V gene. CDR3 length: 16 residues. The V end lost 0 bases, the J end lost 4 bases, and 15 bases lay between the germline ends.

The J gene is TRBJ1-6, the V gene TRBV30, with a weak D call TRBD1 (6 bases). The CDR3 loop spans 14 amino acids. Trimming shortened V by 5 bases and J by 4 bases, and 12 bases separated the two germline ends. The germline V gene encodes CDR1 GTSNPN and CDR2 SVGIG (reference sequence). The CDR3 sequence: CAWGLQGYNSPLHF. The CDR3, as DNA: TGTGCCTGGGGCCTCCAGGGGTATAATTCACCCCTCCACTTT.

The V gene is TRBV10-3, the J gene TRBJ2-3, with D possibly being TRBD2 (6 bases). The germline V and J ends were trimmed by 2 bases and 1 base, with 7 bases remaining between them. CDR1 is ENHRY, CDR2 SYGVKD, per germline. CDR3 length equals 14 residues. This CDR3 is CAISEAGRTDTQYF. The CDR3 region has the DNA TGTGCCATCAGTGAGGCGGGACGCACAGATACGCAGTATTTT.

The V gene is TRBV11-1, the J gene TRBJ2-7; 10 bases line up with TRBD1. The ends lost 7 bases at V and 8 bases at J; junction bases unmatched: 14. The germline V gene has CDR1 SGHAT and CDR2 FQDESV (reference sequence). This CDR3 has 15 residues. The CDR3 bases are TGTGCCAGCACTCATCAGGGACAGGGGAGGGCGCAGCAGTACTTC. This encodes CASTHQGQGRAQQYF.

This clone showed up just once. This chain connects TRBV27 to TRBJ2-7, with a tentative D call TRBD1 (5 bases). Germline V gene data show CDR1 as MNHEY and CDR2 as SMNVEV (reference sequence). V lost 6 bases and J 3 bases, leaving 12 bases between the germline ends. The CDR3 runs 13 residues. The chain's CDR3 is CASSIGVYYEQYF. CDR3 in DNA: TGTGCCAGCAGCATAGGGGTTTACTACGAGCAGTACTTC.

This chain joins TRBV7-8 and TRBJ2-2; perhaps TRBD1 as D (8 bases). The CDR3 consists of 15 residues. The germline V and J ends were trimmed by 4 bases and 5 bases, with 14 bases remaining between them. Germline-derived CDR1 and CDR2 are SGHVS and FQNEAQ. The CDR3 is CASSYGQGGTGELFF. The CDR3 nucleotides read TGTGCCAGCAGCTACGGACAGGGAGGGACCGGGGAGCTGTTTTTT.

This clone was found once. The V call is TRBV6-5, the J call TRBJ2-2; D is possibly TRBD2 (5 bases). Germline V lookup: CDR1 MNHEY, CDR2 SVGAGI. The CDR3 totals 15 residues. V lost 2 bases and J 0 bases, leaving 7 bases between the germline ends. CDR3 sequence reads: CASSYTGTNTGELFF. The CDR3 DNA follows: TGTGCCAGCAGTTACACGGGGACGAACACCGGGGAGCTGTTTTTT.

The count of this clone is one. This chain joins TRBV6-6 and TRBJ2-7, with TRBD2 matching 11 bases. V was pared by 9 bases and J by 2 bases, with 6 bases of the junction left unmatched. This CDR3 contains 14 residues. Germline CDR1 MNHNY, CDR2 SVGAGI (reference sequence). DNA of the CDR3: TGTGCCAGTAGCACTAGCGGGGGAACCTACGAGCAGTACTTC. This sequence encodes CASSTSGGTYEQYF.

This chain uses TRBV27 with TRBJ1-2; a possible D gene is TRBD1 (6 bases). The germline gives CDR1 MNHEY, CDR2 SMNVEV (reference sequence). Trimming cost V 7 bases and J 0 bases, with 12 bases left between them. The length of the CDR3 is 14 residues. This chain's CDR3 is CASKKTGTNYGYTF. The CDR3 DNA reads TGTGCCAGCAAAAAGACAGGCACTAACTATGGCTACACCTTC.

The CDR3 DNA reads TGTGCCAGCAGAAGGACACCGAACACTGAAGCTTTCTTT. This gives the protein CASRRTPNTEAFF. This sequence joins TRBV6-1 and TRBJ1-1; a possible D gene is TRBD1 (5 bases). The V gene's germline CDR1 is MNHNS and CDR2 SASEGT. V was shortened by 6 bases and J by 1 base, with 9 bases between the two germline ends. This CDR3 region has 13 residues.

The CDR3, as DNA: TGCGCCAGCAGCTCGGTGGACAGTCGCACAGATACGCAGTATTTT. Its protein is CASSSVDSRTDTQYF. The genes are TRBV5-1 and TRBJ2-3; a weak D match, TRBD1 (6 bases). This CDR3 is 15 amino acids long. Germline V gene data show CDR1 as SGHRS and CDR2 as YFSETQ. Trimming stripped 3 bases from V and 1 base from J, with 12 bases between.

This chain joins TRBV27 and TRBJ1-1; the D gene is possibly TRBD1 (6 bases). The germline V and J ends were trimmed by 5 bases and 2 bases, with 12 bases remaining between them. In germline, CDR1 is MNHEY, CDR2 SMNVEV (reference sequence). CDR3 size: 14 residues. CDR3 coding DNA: TGTGCCAGCAGTCCAAAGGGGGTTAACACTGAAGCTTTCTTT. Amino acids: CASSPKGVNTEAFF.

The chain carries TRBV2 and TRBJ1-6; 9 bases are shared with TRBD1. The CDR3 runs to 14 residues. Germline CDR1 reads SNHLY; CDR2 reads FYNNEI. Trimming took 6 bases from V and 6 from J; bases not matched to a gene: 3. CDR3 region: CASRWTGVNSPLHF. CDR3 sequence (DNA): TGTGCCAGCAGATGGACAGGGGTTAATTCACCCCTCCACTTT.

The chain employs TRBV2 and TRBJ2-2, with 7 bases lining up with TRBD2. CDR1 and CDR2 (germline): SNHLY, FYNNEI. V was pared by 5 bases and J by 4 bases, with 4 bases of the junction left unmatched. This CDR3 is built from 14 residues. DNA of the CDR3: TGTGCCAGCAGTAGCGGGGCCTTCACCGGGGAGCTGTTTTTT. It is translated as CASSSGAFTGELFF.

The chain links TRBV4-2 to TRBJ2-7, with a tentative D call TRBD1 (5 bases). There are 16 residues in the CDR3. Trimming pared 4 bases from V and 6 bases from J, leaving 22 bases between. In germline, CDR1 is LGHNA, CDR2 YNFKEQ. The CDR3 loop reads CASSPNTGQMGVEQYF. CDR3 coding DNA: TGTGCCAGCAGCCCCAATACAGGACAAATGGGCGTCGAGCAGTACTTC.

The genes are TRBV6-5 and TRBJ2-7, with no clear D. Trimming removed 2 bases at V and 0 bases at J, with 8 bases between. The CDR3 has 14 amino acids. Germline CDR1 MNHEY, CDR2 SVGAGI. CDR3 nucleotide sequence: TGTGCCAGCAGTTACCGGTCCAACTCCTACGAGCAGTACTTC. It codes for CASSYRSNSYEQYF.

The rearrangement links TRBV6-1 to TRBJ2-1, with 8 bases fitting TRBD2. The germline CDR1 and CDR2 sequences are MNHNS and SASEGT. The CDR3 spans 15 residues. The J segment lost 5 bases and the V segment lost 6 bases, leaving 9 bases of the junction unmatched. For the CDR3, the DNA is TGTGCCAGCAGGTCTGGCGGGGGGCCGAACAATGAGCAGTTCTTC. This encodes CASRSGGGPNNEQFF.

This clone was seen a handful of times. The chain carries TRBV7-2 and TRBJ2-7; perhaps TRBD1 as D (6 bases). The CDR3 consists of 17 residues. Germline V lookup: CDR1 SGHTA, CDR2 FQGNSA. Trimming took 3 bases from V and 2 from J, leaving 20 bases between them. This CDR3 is CASSLGPIRQAPYEQYF. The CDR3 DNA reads TGTGCCAGCAGCTTGGGCCCTATACGACAGGCCCCCTACGAGCAGTACTTC.

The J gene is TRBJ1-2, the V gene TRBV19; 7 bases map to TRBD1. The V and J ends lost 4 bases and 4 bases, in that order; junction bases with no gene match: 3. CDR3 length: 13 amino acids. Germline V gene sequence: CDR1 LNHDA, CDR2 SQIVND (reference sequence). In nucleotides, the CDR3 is TGTGCCAGTAGTACCCGGGACAGCTATGGCTACACCTTC. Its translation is CASSTRDSYGYTF. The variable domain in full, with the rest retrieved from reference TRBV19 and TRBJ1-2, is DGGITQSPKYLFRKEGQNVTLSCEQNLNHDAMYWYRQDPGQGLRLIYYSQIVNDFQKGDIAEGYSVSREKKESFPLTVTSAQKNPTAFYLCASSTRDSYGYTFGSGTRLTVV.

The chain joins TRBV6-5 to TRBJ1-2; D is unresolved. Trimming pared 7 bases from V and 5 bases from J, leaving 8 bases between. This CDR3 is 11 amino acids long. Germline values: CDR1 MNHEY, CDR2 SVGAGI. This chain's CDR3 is CASKWEYGYTF. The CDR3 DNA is TGTGCCAGCAAATGGGAGTATGGCTACACCTTC.

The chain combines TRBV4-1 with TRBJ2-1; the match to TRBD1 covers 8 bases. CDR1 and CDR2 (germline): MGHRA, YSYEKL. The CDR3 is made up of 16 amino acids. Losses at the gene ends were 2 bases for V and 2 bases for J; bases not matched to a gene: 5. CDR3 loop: CASSQRTGGAYNEQFF. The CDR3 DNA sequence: TGCGCCAGCAGCCAACGAACAGGGGGAGCCTACAATGAGCAGTTCTTC.